The T cell receptor beta chain under discussion was sequenced for a study of OX40 agonist ivuxolimab in advanced cancers. Looking at the study overall: Across the patients, intravenous ivuxolimab was delivered every 2 weeks at 0.01 to 10 mg/kg. A male proportion of 70% to 90% was recorded, with mean age around 64 years and range roughly 23 to 79. General study findings and limits: Low normalized clonal expansion also occurred in some nonresponding patients. At 0.1 to 3.0 mg/kg, CD4+ and CD8+ blood T cells expanded clonally by week 6.

The repertoire was sequenced with immunoSEQ multiplex PCR; TCRdb's copy has only in-frame clones and lacks some. The table shows tens of thousands of clones, with over 70% occurring only once. In regard to this clone: The antigen is undetermined. In the same sample, other DNA sequences code for this CDR3.

V dropped 0 bases and J dropped 0 bases, with 9 bases sitting between them. Germline CDR1 SGHRS, CDR2 YFSETQ. The length of the CDR3 is 15 residues. The sample here was CD4+ or CD8+ T cells sorted from blood, taken in a trial of the OX40 agonist ivuxolimab. The clonotype comes from an adult with an advanced solid tumor such as melanoma, head and neck, liver or kidney cancer. V is TRBV5-1 and J is TRBJ1-1; D not resolved. The CDR3 loop reads CASSLGAVMNTEAFF. The CDR3 DNA sequence: TGCGCCAGCAGCTTGGGGGCGGTCATGAACACTGAAGCTTTCTTT.